These 23 T cell receptor beta chains came from one sample sequenced in a study of radiotherapy plus CTLA-4 blockade in lung cancer. The repertoire was sequenced with immunoSEQ multiplex PCR; TCRdb's copy has only in-frame clones and lacks some. Seen here are 65,000 to 100,000 clones, about four fifths observed once, and the top ten hold more than 0.65%. The input for sequencing was peripheral blood, taken from a patient treated with radiotherapy plus ipilimumab. These receptors were collected from a human donor with non-small cell lung cancer who had stable disease on radiotherapy plus ipilimumab.

This chain joins TRBV5-6 and TRBJ2-1; tentatively, D is TRBD1 (5 bases). V was cut by 4 bases and J by 2 bases, with 13 bases left in between. The germline gives CDR1 SGHDT, CDR2 YYEEEE. This CDR3 contains 15 residues. The CDR3 bases are TGTGCCAGCAGCCTTAACCAGGGTGCCTACAATGAGCAGTTCTTC. Residues: CASSLNQGAYNEQFF.

This clone was found once. CDR3 in DNA: TGCGCCAGCAGCTTGGCCGGGGCCCAACAAGAGACCCAGTACTTC. Translated: CASSLAGAQQETQYF. The V and J genes are TRBV5-1 and TRBJ2-5; either TRBD1 or TRBD2 may fit D (5 bases each). Trimming shortened V by 0 bases and J by 2 bases, and 11 bases separated the two germline ends. The CDR3 is 15 residues long. Germline CDR1 is SGHRS and CDR2 is YFSETQ. Full variable domain (outside the CDR3, taken from reference TRBV5-1 and TRBJ2-5): KAGVTQTPRYLIKTRGQQVTLSCSPISGHRSVSWYQQTPGQGLQFLFEYFSETQRNKGNFPGRFSGRQFSNSRSEMNVSTLELGDSALYLCASSLAGAQQETQYFGPGTRLLVL.

This clone has just one count. The chain uses TRBV28 and TRBJ2-7, with D perhaps being TRBD1 or TRBD2 (6 bases each). CDR1 and CDR2 (germline): MDHEN, SYDVKM. V was trimmed by 7 bases and J by 0 bases, leaving 19 bases between them. CDR3 length equals 16 residues. The CDR3 DNA reads TGTGCCAGCAAACCCCTCGGGGGCGGATTCTCCTACGAGCAGTACTTC. Translated, it gives CASKPLGGGFSYEQYF. The complete variable domain, with remaining parts taken from reference TRBV28 and TRBJ2-7, reads DVKVTQSSRYLVKRTGEKVFLECVQDMDHENMFWYRQDPGLGLRLIYFSYDVKMKEKGDIPEGYSVSREKKERFSLILESASTNQTSMYLCASKPLGGGFSYEQYFGPGTRLTVT.

The CDR3 DNA follows: TGTGCCAGCAGGGGACAGGGGCAGGGAAACATTCAGTACTTC. This translates into CASRGQGQGNIQYF. The V and J genes are TRBV21-1 and TRBJ2-4; the tabulated D call, TRBD1, remains unverified against the DNA. TRBV21-1 is annotated as a pseudogene. The CDR3 extends over 14 amino acids.

The genes are TRBV10-3 and TRBJ2-1, with 8 nucleotides matching TRBD2. This CDR3 comprises 15 residues. The germline gives CDR1 ENHRY, CDR2 SYGVKD. V dropped 8 bases and J dropped 0; count of bases not matched to a gene: 6. The CDR3 loop is CAIGAGGLSYNEQFF. The CDR3 DNA is TGTGCCATCGGGGCGGGAGGCCTCTCCTACAATGAGCAGTTCTTC.

This sequence joins TRBV25-1 and TRBJ2-2; 9 nucleotides align to TRBD1. Germline loops: CDR1 MGHDK, CDR2 SYGVNS. The CDR3 sequence is 15 residues long. The J segment lost 4 bases and the V segment lost 9 bases, leaving 9 bases of the junction unmatched. As DNA, the CDR3 is TGTGCCAGTTCTCCGGGACAGGGTCCCACCGGGGAGCTGTTTTTT. Its translation is CASSPGQGPTGELFF.

The sample holds a few counts of this clone. The chain combines TRBV30 with TRBJ1-1; no firm D call. The germline V gene has CDR1 GTSNPN and CDR2 SVGIG (reference sequence). CDR3 length: 14 amino acids. V lost 1 base and J 4 bases, leaving 13 bases between the germline ends. The CDR3 DNA sequence: TGTGCCTGGAGTGCCTCGAGAGTGTCCACTGAAGCTTTCTTT. Translation gives CAWSASRVSTEAFF. The complete variable domain, with remaining parts taken from reference TRBV30 and TRBJ1-1, reads SQTIHQWPATLVQPVGSPLSLECTVEGTSNPNLYWYRQAAGRGLQLLFYSVGIGQISSEVPQNLSASRPQDRQFILSSKKLLLSDSGFYLCAWSASRVSTEAFFGQGTRLTVV.

This CDR3 is CASSVGGAYNEQFF. The CDR3 DNA sequence: TGCGCCAGCAGTGTAGGGGGGGCCTACAATGAGCAGTTCTTC. The V call is TRBV10-1, the J call TRBJ2-1, with D possibly matching TRBD2 (7 bases). V was cut by 4 bases and J by 2 bases, with 9 bases left in between. Germline-derived CDR1 and CDR2 are WNHNN and SYGVQD (reference sequence). This CDR3 is 14 amino acids long.

This chain links TRBV11-3 with TRBJ1-1; D might be TRBD1 (5 bases). V was cut by 5 bases and J by 0 bases, with 13 bases left in between. The germline CDR1 and CDR2 sequences are SGHNT and YENEEA. The CDR3 covers 15 residues. The CDR3 DNA is TGTGCCAGCAGCATGCGGGGCGGACTGAACACTGAAGCTTTCTTT. This translates into CASSMRGGLNTEAFF.

This clone was seen just once. The chain is built from TRBV9 and TRBJ2-3; 8 positions match TRBD1. Germline V gives CDR1 SGDLS, CDR2 YYNGEE. V lost 2 bases, J lost 6 bases, and 5 bases stayed unmatched. The CDR3 covers 14 residues. CDR3 loop: CASSVGQAFDTQYF. The CDR3 DNA is TGTGCCAGCAGCGTGGGACAGGCGTTTGATACGCAGTATTTT.

The V and J genes are TRBV7-9 and TRBJ1-2; a possible D gene is TRBD1 (5 bases). This CDR3 has 13 amino acids. In germline, CDR1 is SEHNR, CDR2 FQNEAQ (reference sequence). V dropped 5 bases and J dropped 5 bases, with 12 bases sitting between them. CDR3 protein: CASSRGTGYGYTF. In DNA form, the CDR3 reads TGTGCCAGCAGCCGAGGGACGGGATATGGCTACACCTTC. Supplemented by reference TRBV7-9 and TRBJ1-2, the full variable domain reads DTGVSQNPRHKITKRGQNVTFRCDPISEHNRLYWYRQTLGQGPEFLTYFQNEAQLEKSRLLSDRFSAERPKGSFSTLEIQRTEQGDSAMYLCASSRGTGYGYTFGSGTRLTVV.

V usage is TRBV29-1 and J usage is TRBJ1-5, with TRBD1 matching 9 bases. The CDR3 totals 13 residues. The V segment lost 5 bases and the J segment 4 bases; nucleotides outside the gene matches: 3. Germline CDR1 and CDR2: SQVTM and ANQGSEA. CDR3 in amino acids: CSVQTGGNQPQHF. The CDR3 DNA reads as TGCAGCGTTCAGACAGGGGGAAATCAGCCCCAGCATTTT.

This clone came up a few times. The V call is TRBV6-5, the J call TRBJ1-6; D possibly corresponds to TRBD1 (5 bases). Germline assignment: CDR1 MNHEY and CDR2 SVGAGI. The CDR3 is 15 amino acids. Trimming took 0 bases from V and 14 from J, leaving 17 bases between them. This chain's CDR3 is CASSYSGDGKGSLHF. For the CDR3, the DNA is TGTGCCAGCAGTTACTCAGGGGACGGCAAAGGGTCCCTCCACTTT.

The genes are TRBV9 and TRBJ1-4, with D hard to call. V gave up 0 bases and J gave up 2 bases, with 8 bases separating them. CDR3 length: 15 residues. Germline V gene data show CDR1 as SGDLS and CDR2 as YYNGEE. CDR3 residues: CASSVGPGTNEKLFF. The CDR3 region has the DNA TGTGCCAGCAGCGTAGGGCCGGGTACTAATGAAAAACTGTTTTTT.

The gene calls are TRBV28 and TRBJ2-7; no firm D call. The CDR3 has 13 residues. The germline V gene has CDR1 MDHEN and CDR2 SYDVKM. With 8 bases removed from V and 3 bases from J, the gap between germline ends came to 14 bases. CDR3 coding DNA: TGTGCCAGCGTCACCAGCGAAAACTACGAGCAGTACTTC. Protein sequence: CASVTSENYEQYF.

CDR3 residues: CASSLVQPFNEKLFF. The CDR3, as DNA: TGTGCCAGCAGCTTAGTTCAACCCTTTAATGAAAAACTGTTTTTT. The chain recombines TRBV7-9 with TRBJ1-4; no firm D call. Trimming shortened V by 1 base and J by 4 bases, and 10 bases separated the two germline ends. Germline V gene data show CDR1 as SEHNR and CDR2 as FQNEAQ (reference sequence). The CDR3 is made up of 15 amino acids.

This chain joins TRBV2 and TRBJ2-5; D remains unclear. V gave up 4 bases and J gave up 5 bases, with 17 bases separating them. Germline lookup yields CDR1 SNHLY and CDR2 FYNNEI. The CDR3 has 15 amino acids. The CDR3 region is CASSGNWGNLETQYF. Written as DNA, the CDR3 is TGTGCCAGCAGTGGGAACTGGGGTAATTTGGAGACCCAGTACTTC.

This clone occurred a few times. V usage is TRBV18 and J usage is TRBJ2-3, with unresolved D. The CDR3 sequence is 13 residues long. With 3 bases removed from V and 0 bases from J, the gap between germline ends came to 4 bases. The germline CDR1 and CDR2 sequences are KGHSH and LQKENI. Here the CDR3 DNA reads TGTGCCAGCTCACCGGGAAGCACAGATACGCAGTATTTT. This codes for CASSPGSTDTQYF.

This clone was seen more than once but under ten times. The chain links TRBV5-6 to TRBJ1-2, with 11 bases that match TRBD1. V shed 5 bases, J shed 6 bases, and the junction held 12 bases outside the gene matches. Germline values: CDR1 SGHDT, CDR2 YYEEEE. The CDR3 is 16 residues long. CDR3 region: CASRKTGTGGGDGYTF. For the CDR3, the DNA is TGTGCCAGCAGAAAAACCGGGACAGGGGGAGGCGATGGCTACACCTTC.

The rearrangement joins TRBV6-5 to TRBJ2-7; the D is unclear. Trimming stripped 4 bases from V and 1 base from J, with 8 bases between. This CDR3 region has 13 residues. The V gene's germline CDR1 is MNHEY and CDR2 SVGAGI. The CDR3 DNA reads as TGTGCCAGCAGTTCTGGGCCATCCTACGAGCAGTACTTC. This sequence encodes CASSSGPSYEQYF.

V is TRBV7-9 and J is TRBJ2-2, with D unresolved. Germline V gives CDR1 SEHNR, CDR2 FQNEAQ (reference sequence). V was trimmed by 1 base and J by 6 bases, leaving 3 bases between them. The CDR3 totals 12 residues. CDR3 bases: TGTGCCAGCAGCTTAGTCTCCGGGGAGCTGTTTTTT. This encodes CASSLVSGELFF.

CDR3 nucleotides: TGCAGCGTTGAAAGCGGGACAGGCGGTGGCTACACCTTC. Amino acids: CSVESGTGGGYTF. The rearrangement uses TRBV29-1 and TRBJ1-2; TRBD1 matches 8 bases. This CDR3 is 13 amino acids long. The J segment lost 7 bases and the V segment lost 2 bases, leaving 6 bases of the junction unmatched. Germline V lookup: CDR1 SQVTM, CDR2 ANQGSEA.

The chain has TRBV5-1 and TRBJ1-2; 8 nucleotides agree with TRBD1. Germline-derived CDR1 and CDR2 are SGHRS and YFSETQ. J lost 6 bases, V lost 0 bases, and 7 bases had no gene match. The CDR3 runs to 15 residues. The CDR3 sequence is CASSLEGRTGNGYTF. For the CDR3, the DNA is TGCGCCAGCAGCTTGGAAGGTAGGACAGGGAATGGCTACACCTTC.